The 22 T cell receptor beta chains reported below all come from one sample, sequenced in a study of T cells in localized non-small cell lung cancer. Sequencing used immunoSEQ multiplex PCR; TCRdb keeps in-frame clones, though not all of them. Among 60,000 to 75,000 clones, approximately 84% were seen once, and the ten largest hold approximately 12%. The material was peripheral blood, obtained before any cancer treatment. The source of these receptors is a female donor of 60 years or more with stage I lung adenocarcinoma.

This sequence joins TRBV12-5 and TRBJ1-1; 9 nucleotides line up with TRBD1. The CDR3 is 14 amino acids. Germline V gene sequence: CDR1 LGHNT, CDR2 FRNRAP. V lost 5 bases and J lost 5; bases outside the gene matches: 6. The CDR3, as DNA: TGTGCTAGTGGTCCGGGACAGGGTGGAACTGAAGCTTTCTTT. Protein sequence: CASGPGQGGTEAFF.

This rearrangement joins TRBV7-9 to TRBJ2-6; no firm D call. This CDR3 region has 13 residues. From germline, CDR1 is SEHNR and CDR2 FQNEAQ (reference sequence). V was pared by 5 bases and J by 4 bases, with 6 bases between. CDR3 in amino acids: CASSHRGANVLTF. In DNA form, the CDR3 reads TGTGCCAGCAGCCATCGGGGGGCCAACGTCCTGACTTTC.

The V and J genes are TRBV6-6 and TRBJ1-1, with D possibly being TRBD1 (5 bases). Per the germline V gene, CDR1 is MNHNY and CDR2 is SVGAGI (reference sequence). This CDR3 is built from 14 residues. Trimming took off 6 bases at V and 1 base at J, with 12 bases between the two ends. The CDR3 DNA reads TGTGCCAGCAGCAGTGGACACCCGAACACTGAAGCTTTCTTT. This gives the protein CASSSGHPNTEAFF.

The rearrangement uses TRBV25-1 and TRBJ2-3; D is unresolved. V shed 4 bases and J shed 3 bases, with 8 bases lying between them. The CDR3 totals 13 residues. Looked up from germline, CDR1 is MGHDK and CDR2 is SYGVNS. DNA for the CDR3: TGTGCCAGCAGTGTCCCTAAAACAGATACGCAGTATTTT. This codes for CASSVPKTDTQYF.

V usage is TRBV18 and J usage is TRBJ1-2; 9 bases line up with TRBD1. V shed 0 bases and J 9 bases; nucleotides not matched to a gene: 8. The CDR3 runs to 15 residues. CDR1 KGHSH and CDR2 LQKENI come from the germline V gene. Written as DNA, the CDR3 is TGTGCCAGCTCACCACCCAACCAACAGGGGGCTAGCTACACCTTC. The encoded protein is CASSPPNQQGASYTF.

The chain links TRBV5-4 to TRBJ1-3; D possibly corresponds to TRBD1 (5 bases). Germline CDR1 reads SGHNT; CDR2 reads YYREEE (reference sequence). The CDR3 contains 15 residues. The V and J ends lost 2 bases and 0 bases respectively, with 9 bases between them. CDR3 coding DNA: TGTGCCAGCAGCTTCCCGGGGGACTCTGGAAACACCATATATTTT. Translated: CASSFPGDSGNTIYF. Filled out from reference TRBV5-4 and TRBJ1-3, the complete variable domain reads ETGVTQSPTHLIKTRGQQVTLRCSSQSGHNTVSWYQQALGQGPQFIFQYYREEENGRGNFPPRFSGLQFPNYSSELNVNALELDDSALYLCASSFPGDSGNTIYFGEGSWLTVV.

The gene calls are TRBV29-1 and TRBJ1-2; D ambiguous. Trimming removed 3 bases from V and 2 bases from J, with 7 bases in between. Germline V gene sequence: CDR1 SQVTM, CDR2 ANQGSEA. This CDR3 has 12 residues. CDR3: CSVDGKNYGYTF. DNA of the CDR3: TGCAGCGTTGACGGGAAGAACTATGGCTACACCTTC.

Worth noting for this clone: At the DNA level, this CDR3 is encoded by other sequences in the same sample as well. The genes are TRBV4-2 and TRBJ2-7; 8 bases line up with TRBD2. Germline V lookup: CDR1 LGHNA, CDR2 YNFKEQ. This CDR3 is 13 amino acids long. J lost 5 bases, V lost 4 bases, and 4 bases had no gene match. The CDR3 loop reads CASSPGLADEQYF. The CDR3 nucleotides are TGTGCCAGCAGCCCTGGACTAGCTGACGAGCAGTACTTC.

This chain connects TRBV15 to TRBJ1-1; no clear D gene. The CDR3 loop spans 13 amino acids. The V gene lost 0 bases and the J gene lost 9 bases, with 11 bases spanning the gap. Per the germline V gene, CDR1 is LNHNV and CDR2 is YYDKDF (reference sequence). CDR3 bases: TGTGCCACCAGCAGAGATCCAAGAAGACAAGCTTTCTTT. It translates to CATSRDPRRQAFF.

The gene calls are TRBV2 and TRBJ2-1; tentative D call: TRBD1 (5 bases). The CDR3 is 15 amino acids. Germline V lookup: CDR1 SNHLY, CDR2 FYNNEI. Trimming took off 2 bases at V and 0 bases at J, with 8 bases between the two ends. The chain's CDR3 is CASSEPDSSYNEQFF. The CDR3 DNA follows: TGTGCCAGCAGTGAACCCGACAGCTCCTACAATGAGCAGTTCTTC.

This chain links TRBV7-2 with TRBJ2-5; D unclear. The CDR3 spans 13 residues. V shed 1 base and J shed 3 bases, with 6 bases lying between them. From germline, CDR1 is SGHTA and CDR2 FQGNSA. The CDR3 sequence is CASSLVLKETQYF. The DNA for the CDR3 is TGTGCCAGCAGCTTAGTTCTAAAAGAGACCCAGTACTTC. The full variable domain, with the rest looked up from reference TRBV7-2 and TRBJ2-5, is GAGVSQSPSNKVTEKGKDVELRCDPISGHTALYWYRQSLGQGLEFLIYFQGNSAPDKSGLPSDRFSAERTGGSVSTLTIQRTQQEDSAVYLCASSLVLKETQYFGPGTRLLVL.

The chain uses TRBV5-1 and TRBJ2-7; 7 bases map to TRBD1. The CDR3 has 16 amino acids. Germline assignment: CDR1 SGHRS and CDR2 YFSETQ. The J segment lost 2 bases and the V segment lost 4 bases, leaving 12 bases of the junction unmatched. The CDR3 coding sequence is TGCGCCAGCAGCACCGCGCGACAGGGTGGGACCTACGAGCAGTACTTC. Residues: CASSTARQGGTYEQYF.

The CDR3 sequence: CASSAAGTGSYEQYF. In nucleotides, the CDR3 is TGTGCCAGTAGTGCCGCCGGGACAGGGTCCTACGAGCAGTACTTC. The gene calls are TRBV19 and TRBJ2-7, with 9 bases that match TRBD1. The trim removed 5 bases at V and 1 base at J, leaving 6 bases unmatched. Germline V gene sequence: CDR1 LNHDA, CDR2 SQIVND (reference sequence). The CDR3 covers 15 residues.

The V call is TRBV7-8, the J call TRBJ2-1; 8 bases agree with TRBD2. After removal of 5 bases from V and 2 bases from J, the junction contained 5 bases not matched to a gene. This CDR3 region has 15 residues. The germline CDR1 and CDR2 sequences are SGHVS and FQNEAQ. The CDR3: CASSKLSGTYNEQFF. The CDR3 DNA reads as TGTGCCAGCAGCAAGCTTAGCGGGACCTACAATGAGCAGTTCTTC.

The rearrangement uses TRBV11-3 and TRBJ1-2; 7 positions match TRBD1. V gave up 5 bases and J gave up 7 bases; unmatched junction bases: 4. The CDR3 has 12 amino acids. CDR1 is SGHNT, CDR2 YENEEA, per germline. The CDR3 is CASSARTGGYTF. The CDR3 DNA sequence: TGTGCCAGCAGCGCCCGGACAGGTGGCTACACCTTC.

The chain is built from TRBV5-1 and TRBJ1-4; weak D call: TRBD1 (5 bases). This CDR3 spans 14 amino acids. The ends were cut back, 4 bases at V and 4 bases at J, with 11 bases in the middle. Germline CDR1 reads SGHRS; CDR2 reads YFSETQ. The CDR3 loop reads CASSRDLLNEKLFF. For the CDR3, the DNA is TGCGCCAGCAGCCGGGACCTGCTTAATGAAAAACTGTTTTTT.

CDR3 loop: CASSRVGGNNEQFF. In DNA, the CDR3 is TGTGCCAGCAGTAGAGTCGGGGGTAACAATGAGCAGTTCTTC. The chain employs TRBV11-2 and TRBJ2-1, with D possibly TRBD2 on 6 matching bases. The CDR3 consists of 14 residues. V was trimmed by 6 bases and J by 5 bases, leaving 14 bases between them. Germline CDR1 is SGHAT and CDR2 is FQNNGV.

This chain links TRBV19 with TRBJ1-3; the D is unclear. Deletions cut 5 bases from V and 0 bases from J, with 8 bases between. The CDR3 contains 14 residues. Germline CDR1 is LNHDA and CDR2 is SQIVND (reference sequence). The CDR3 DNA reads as TGTGCCAGTAGTCCCAATACCTCTGGAAACACCATATATTTT. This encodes CASSPNTSGNTIYF. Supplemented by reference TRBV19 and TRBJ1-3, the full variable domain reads DGGITQSPKYLFRKEGQNVTLSCEQNLNHDAMYWYRQDPGQGLRLIYYSQIVNDFQKGDIAEGYSVSREKKESFPLTVTSAQKNPTAFYLCASSPNTSGNTIYFGEGSWLTVV.

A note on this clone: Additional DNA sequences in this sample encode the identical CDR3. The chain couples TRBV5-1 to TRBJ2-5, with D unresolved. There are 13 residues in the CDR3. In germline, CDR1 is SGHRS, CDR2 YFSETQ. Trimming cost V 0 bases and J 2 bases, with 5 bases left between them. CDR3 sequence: CASSLVLQETQYF. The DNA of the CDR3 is TGCGCCAGCAGCTTGGTGCTACAAGAGACCCAGTACTTC.

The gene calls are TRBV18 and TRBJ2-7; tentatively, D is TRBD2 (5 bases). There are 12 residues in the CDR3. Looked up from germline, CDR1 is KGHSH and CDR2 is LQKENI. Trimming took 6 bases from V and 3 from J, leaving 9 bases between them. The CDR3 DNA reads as TGTGCCAGCTCGGAAGGACTCTACGAGCAGTACTTC. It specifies CASSEGLYEQYF. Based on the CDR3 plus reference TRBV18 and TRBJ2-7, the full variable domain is NAGVMQNPRHLVRRRGQEARLRCSPMKGHSHVYWYRQLPEEGLKFMVYLQKENIIDESGMPKERFSAEFPKEGPSILRIQQVVRGDSAAYFCASSEGLYEQYFGPGTRLTVT.

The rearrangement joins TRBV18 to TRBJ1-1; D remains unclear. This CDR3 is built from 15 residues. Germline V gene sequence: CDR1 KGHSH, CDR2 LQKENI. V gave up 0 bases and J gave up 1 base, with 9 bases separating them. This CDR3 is CASSPPNGRNTEAFF. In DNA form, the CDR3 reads TGTGCCAGCTCACCACCGAATGGAAGGAACACTGAAGCTTTCTTT.

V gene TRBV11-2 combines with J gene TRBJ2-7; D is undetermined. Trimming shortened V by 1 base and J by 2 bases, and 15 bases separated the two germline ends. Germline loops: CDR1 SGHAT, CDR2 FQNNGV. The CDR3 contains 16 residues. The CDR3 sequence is CASSLVPLRKTYEQYF. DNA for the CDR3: TGTGCCAGCAGCTTAGTCCCCCTCAGGAAGACCTACGAGCAGTACTTC.